Listed below are T cell receptor beta chains from one sample, sequenced in a study of T cell repertoires in cytomegalovirus infection. These receptors have no identified antigens. TCRdb re-analysed the reads in MiXCR, keeping a single row per CDR3 protein. The top ten clones hold about an eighth of a sample with about 310,000 distinct CDR3 sequences, 20% to 30% of them seen once. Sequences were derived from cultured PBMCs, sampled from culture after CMV antigen stimulation. The receptor set was obtained from a human donor in good health (CMV status not recorded). Some clones in this sample may be carry-over from other donors' samples. The conserved cysteine and the conserved F or W are not part of the CDR3 here. A D gene is named only where the DNA matches it firmly.

>TRBD1|TRBV10-3|TRBJ1-1
AIRQGAGGHGEAF
>-|TRBV7-4|TRBJ2-3
ASSQKGSSPFIWDTQY
>TRBD2|TRBV29-1|TRBJ2-2
SVGLAGATGELF
>TRBD1|TRBV10-3|TRBJ1-2
AISARQGDGYT
>TRBD1|TRBV29-1|TRBJ1-1
SVGGGLNTEAF
>TRBD1|TRBV12-3/TRBV12-4|TRBJ2-7
ASSLGPGQGYEQY
>-|TRBV12-3/TRBV12-4|TRBJ2-7
ASSPRDGLSEQY
>TRBD2|TRBV3-1|TRBJ2-7
ASSLSGRAEGYEQY
>TRBD2|TRBV29-1|TRBJ2-5
SGTSGQETQY
>-|TRBV7-9|TRBJ2-5
ASSSPKWQTQETQY
>-|TRBV12-3/TRBV12-4|TRBJ2-1
ASSYSRIYNEQF
>-|TRBV11-3|TRBJ2-3
ASSLAAGPLTQY
>-|TRBV7-2|TRBJ2-1
ASSRGRSSGGSYNEQF
>TRBD1|TRBV4-1|TRBJ1-3
ASSLSGGVWGNTIY
>-|TRBV12-3/TRBV12-4|TRBJ2-5
ASSPTGSPMETQY
>-|TRBV20-1|TRBJ1-4
SAGGSGEKLF
>-|TRBV7-2|TRBJ2-5
ASSLSADQETQY
>TRBD1|TRBV10-3|TRBJ2-1
ATKRGQVSYNEQF
>-|TRBV25-1|TRBJ2-3
AVRPSTDTQY
>TRBD1|TRBV19|TRBJ1-5
ASSTAGTASNQPQH
>-|TRBV7-2|TRBJ1-1
ASSRGWGLTEAF
>-|TRBV6-2/TRBV6-3|TRBJ2-1
ASSLTTGSYNEQF